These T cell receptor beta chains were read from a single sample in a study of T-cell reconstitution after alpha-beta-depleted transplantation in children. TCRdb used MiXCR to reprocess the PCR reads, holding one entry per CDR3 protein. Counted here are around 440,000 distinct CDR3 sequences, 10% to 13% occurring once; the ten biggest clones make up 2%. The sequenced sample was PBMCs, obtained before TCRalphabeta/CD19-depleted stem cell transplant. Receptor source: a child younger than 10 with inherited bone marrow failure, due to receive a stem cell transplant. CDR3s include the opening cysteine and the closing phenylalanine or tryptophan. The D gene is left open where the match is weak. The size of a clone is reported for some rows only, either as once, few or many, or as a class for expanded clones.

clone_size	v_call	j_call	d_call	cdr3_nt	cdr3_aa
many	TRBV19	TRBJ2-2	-	TGTGCCAGTAGTACCATCTCGCCAAGGATGGGCGGGGAGCTGTTTTTT	CASSTISPRMGGELFF
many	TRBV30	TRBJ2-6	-	TGTGCCTGGAGTGTAAAGCTGCTCACCTTCTCTGGGGCCAACGTCCTGACTTTC	CAWSVKLLTFSGANVLTF
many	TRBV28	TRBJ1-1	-	TGTGCCAGCAGTTTTCCATACACGGGGCGGGACACTGAAGCTTTCTTT	CASSFPYTGRDTEAFF
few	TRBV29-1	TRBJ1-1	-	TGCAGCGTTGAAGGGGGGCCTGCGAACACTGAAGCTTTCTTT	CSVEGGPANTEAFF
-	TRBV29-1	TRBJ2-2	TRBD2	TGCAGCGTTGAAGCGGGGGGGAACACCGGGGAGCTGTTTTTT	CSVEAGGNTGELFF
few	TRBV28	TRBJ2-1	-	TGTGCCAGCAGTTTAGGGGGACGTCCTCCCTCCTACAATGAGCAGTTCTTC	CASSLGGRPPSYNEQFF
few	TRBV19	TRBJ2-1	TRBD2	TGTGCCAGTAAACAGACTAGCGGGAGAGGTGAGCAGTTCTTC	CASKQTSGRGEQFF
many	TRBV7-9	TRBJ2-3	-	TGTGCCAGCAGCTCTCAAGGTTTCCCCACAGATACGCAGTATTTT	CASSSQGFPTDTQYF
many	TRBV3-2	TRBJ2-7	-	TGTGCCAGCAGCCAACTACTAGCGGGAGAAACCCTTAGTCCCATCTACGAGCAGTACTTC	CASSQLLAGETLSPIYEQYF
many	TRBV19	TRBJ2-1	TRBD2	TGTGCCAGTAGTCCCGGGACTAGCGGGTTTGATGAGCAGTTCTTC	CASSPGTSGFDEQFF
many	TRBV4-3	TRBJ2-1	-	TGCGCCAGCAGCCTCGCGGAGGCTAGCGTCTTTTTAAGTGAGCAGTTCTTC	CASSLAEASVFLSEQFF
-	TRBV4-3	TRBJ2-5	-	TGCGCCAGCAGCCAAGAAATAGGGAGGCAAGAGACCCAGTACTTC	CASSQEIGRQETQYF